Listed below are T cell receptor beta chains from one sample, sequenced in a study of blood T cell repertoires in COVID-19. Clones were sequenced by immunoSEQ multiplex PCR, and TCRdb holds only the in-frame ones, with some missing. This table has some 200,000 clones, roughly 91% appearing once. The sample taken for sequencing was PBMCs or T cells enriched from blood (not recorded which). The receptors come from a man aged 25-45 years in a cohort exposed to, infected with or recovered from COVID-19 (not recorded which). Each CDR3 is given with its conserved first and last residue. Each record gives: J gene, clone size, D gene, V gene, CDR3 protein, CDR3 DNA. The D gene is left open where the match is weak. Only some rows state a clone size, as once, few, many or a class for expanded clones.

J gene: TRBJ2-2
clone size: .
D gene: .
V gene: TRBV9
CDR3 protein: CASSVGQGFTGELFF
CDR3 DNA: TGTGCCAGCAGCGTAGGCCAGGGGTTCACCGGGGAGCTGTTTTTT

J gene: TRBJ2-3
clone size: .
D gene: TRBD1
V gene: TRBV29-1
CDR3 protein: CSVPVRDRVSDTQYF
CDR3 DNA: TGCAGCGTGCCCGTCCGGGACAGGGTGTCAGATACGCAGTATTTT

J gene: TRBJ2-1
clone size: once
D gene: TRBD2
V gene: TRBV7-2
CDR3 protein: CASSPPQLAVYNEQFF
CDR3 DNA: TGTGCCAGCAGCCCCCCCCAACTAGCGGTCTACAATGAGCAGTTCTTC

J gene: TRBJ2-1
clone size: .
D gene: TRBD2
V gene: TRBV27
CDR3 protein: CASRLTSGRASSSNEQFF
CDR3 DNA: TGTGCCAGCAGATTGACTAGCGGGAGGGCCTCTTCGAGTAATGAGCAGTTCTTC

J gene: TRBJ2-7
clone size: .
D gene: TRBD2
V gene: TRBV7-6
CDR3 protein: CASSPKTAGGSPSYEQYF
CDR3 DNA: TGTGCCAGCAGCCCAAAAACGGCGGGAGGGTCCCCTTCCTACGAGCAGTACTTC

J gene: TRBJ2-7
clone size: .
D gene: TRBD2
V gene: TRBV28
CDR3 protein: CASSLLSLGGGSYEQYF
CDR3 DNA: TGTGCCAGCAGTTTATTAAGTTTGGGCGGGGGCTCCTACGAGCAGTACTTC

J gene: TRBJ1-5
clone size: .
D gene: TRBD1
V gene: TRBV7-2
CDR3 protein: CASSFDRGINQPQHF
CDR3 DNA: TGTGCCAGCAGCTTCGACAGGGGGATCAATCAGCCCCAGCATTTT

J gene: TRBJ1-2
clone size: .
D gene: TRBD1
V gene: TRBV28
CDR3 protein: CASRPWTGLYGYTF
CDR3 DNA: TGTGCCAGCAGACCCTGGACAGGGCTCTATGGCTACACCTTC

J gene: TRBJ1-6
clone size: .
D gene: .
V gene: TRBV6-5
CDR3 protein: CASSYLGTGGSPLHF
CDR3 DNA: TGTGCCAGCAGTTACCTTGGGACGGGGGGTTCACCCCTCCACTTT

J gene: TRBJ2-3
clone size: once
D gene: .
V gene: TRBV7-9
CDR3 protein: CASSLDVRDTDTQYF
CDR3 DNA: TGTGCCAGCAGCTTAGACGTCAGGGACACAGATACGCAGTATTTT

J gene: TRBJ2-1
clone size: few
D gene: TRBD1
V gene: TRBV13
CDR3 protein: CASSLPSGTGVRNNEQFF
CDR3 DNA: TGTGCCAGCAGCTTGCCGTCGGGGACAGGGGTACGTAACAATGAGCAGTTCTTC

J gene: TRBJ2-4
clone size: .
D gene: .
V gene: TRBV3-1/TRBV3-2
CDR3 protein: CASSQGGSGQNIQYF
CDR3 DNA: TGTGCCAGCAGCCAAGGGGGAAGCGGTCAAAACATTCAGTACTTC

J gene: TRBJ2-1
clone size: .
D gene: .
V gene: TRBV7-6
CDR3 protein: CASSPQTLGGPYNEQFF
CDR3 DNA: TGTGCCAGCAGCCCCCAGACATTGGGCGGGCCCTACAATGAGCAGTTCTTC

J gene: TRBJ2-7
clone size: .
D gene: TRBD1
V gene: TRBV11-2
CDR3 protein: CASSRGQAYEQYF
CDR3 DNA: TGTGCCAGCAGCAGGGGACAGGCTTACGAGCAGTACTTC

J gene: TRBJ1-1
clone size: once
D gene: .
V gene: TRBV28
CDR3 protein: CASSPQGFAAFF
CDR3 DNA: TGTGCCAGCAGTCCACAGGGATTCGCAGCTTTCTTT

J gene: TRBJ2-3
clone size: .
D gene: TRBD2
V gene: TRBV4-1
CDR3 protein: CASSQLAGVPDTQYF
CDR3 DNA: TGCGCCAGCAGCCAACTAGCGGGAGTGCCAGATACGCAGTATTTT